This TCR beta chain derives from a study of early T cells in non-severe SARS-CoV-2 infection. Study findings and constraints: CD4 and private specificities were missed by VDJdb matching, which favored anti-spike CD8 responses.

V lost 5 bases to trimming and J lost 5 bases; unmatched junction nucleotides: 5. Germline CDR1 and CDR2: SGHAT and FQNNGV. The CDR3 has 13 amino acids. Separate cDNA molecules each had unique molecular identifiers attached to them. TCRdb redid the calling of the 5' RACE reads with MiXCR, one entry per CDR3 protein. The table has about 42,000 distinct CDR3 sequences, approximately 6.9% seen once. As regards this clonotype: Its antigen is as yet unknown.

Specimen: whole blood. The clonotype was recovered from an adult who was a healthcare worker with PCR-confirmed SARS-CoV-2 infection or an uninfected control (not recorded which). This rearrangement joins TRBV11-2 to TRBJ1-1; 7 bases align to TRBD1. The DNA of the CDR3 is TGTGCCAGCAGCCCCCCGGGACAGACTGAAGCTTTCTTT. Its translation: CASSPPGQTEAFF.